A selection of T cell receptor beta chains follows, all from one sample in a study of graft-versus-host responses after intestinal transplantation. Their cognate antigens are unknown. Assay used: immunoSEQ multiplex PCR; TCRdb lists only in-frame clones, some missing. The data show tens of thousands of clones, just under 95% seen once. Sequencing was performed on unstimulated CD8+ T cells sorted from spleen or lymph node cells, taken before intestinal transplant. Every receptor here comes from a human donor who received an intestinal transplant. Each CDR3 is given with its conserved first and last residue. D genes are given only for firm matches. A clone size is listed for some rows: how often the clone was seen (once, few, many), or a class if it is expanded.

TRBJ1-2 NA NA TRBV6-5 TGTGCCAGCAGTCCCGACGGGAACTATGGCTACACCTTC CASSPDGNYGYTF
TRBJ2-2 NA TRBD1 TRBV9 TGTGCCAGCAGCGTAGATAAAGACAGGGCAGGTTCCGGGGAGCTGTTTTTT CASSVDKDRAGSGELFF
TRBJ2-6 NA NA TRBV28 TGTGCCAGCAGTCTGGCCAACGTCCTGACTTTC CASSLANVLTF
TRBJ1-1 NA NA TRBV5-1 TGCGCCAGCAGCCTATCCGACAGGAACACTGAAGCTTTCTTT CASSLSDRNTEAFF
TRBJ2-1 NA NA TRBV7-2 TGTGCCAGCAGCTTGGCGGCGCTCTCCTACAATGAGCAGTTCTTC CASSLAALSYNEQFF
TRBJ2-7 NA NA TRBV19 TGTGCCAGTAGTAAGGTTGGCCAGGGTAGATTATTTGGCGAGCAGTACTTC CASSKVGQGRLFGEQYF
TRBJ1-5 NA TRBD1 TRBV2 TGTGCCAGCAGGGGCGGGACAGGGTACCCTTTTAGCAATCAGCCCCAGCATTTT CASRGGTGYPFSNQPQHF
TRBJ2-3 NA NA TRBV4-1 TGCGCCAGCAGCTATGTGGTGCGGGCCCGCACAGATACGCAGTATTTT CASSYVVRARTDTQYF
TRBJ2-4 NA TRBD1 TRBV4-1 TGCGCCAGCAGCCGATTCGGGACAGGGGGCTCTGAGAACATTCAGTACTTC CASSRFGTGGSENIQYF
TRBJ2-5 NA NA TRBV7-9 TGTGCCAGCAACGGGTTTGTAGAGACCCAGTACTTC CASNGFVETQYF
TRBJ2-4 NA TRBD1 TRBV9 TGTGCCAGCAGCACAAACTCGGACAGGGGAGGCAAAAACATTCAGTACTTC CASSTNSDRGGKNIQYF
TRBJ1-5 NA NA TRBV9 TGTGCCAGCAGCGATGGGGAGACTGAACAGCCCCAGCATTTT CASSDGETEQPQHF
TRBJ2-5 NA NA TRBV28 TGTGCCAGCAGTTTATCGCAACGCCAAGAGACCCAGTACTTC CASSLSQRQETQYF
TRBJ2-1 NA TRBD2 TRBV2 TGTGCCAGCAGCGGGGGGGGAGGGGGTTACAATGAGCAGTTCTTC CASSGGGGGYNEQFF
TRBJ2-2 NA NA TRBV28 TGTGCCAGCAGTTCAAGGACGGCTTCGGCGGGCCTTAGGGACGGGGAGCTGTTTTTT CASSSRTASAGLRDGELFF
TRBJ2-1 NA NA TRBV19 TGTGCCAGTAGTATTTCCTGCAGGGGCCTGCCCTACAATGAGCAGTTCTTC CASSISCRGLPYNEQFF
TRBJ2-7 NA TRBD1 TRBV13 TGTGCCAGCAGCATCGGGACAGATTACGAGCAGTACTTC CASSIGTDYEQYF
TRBJ2-3 NA TRBD1 TRBV15 TGTGCCACTACAGGGGTTACCACAGATACGCAGTATTTT CATTGVTTDTQYF
TRBJ1-1 once NA TRBV19 TGTGCCAGTAGGGCTGGGGAAGGCGCTGACACTGAAGCTTTCTTT CASRAGEGADTEAFF
TRBJ2-1 NA NA TRBV4-1 TGCGCCAGCAGCCAGGAGAGTATCTACAATGAGCAGTTCTTC CASSQESIYNEQFF
TRBJ2-7 NA NA TRBV18 TGTGCCAGCTCTCGGGGGCTCGAGAGCCCGAAATCATACTGGCGCGCGGTCCCTTACGAGCAGTACTTC CASSRGLESPKSYWRAVPYEQYF
TRBJ2-3 NA TRBD2 TRBV7-7 TGTGCCAGCAGCTCCGGACTAGGTTCAGATACGCAGTATTTT CASSSGLGSDTQYF
TRBJ2-7 NA TRBD1 TRBV5-6 TGTGCCAGCAGCTTGGGCGACAGGGGCTACGAGCAGTACTTC CASSLGDRGYEQYF
TRBJ2-1 NA TRBD2 TRBV4-1 TGCGCCAGCAGCCAAGGTACTAGCGGGAGAGCTGAGCAGTTCTTC CASSQGTSGRAEQFF
TRBJ2-1 once NA TRBV4-3 TGCGCCAGCAGCCAGCTTATCGAATTAGCCCGGGATTACAATGAGCAGTTCTTC CASSQLIELARDYNEQFF
TRBJ2-1 NA NA TRBV27 TGTGCCAGCAGTTTTGTTTGGGGCTGGGCCTTCTACAATGAGCAGTTCTTC CASSFVWGWAFYNEQFF
TRBJ2-7 NA TRBD2 TRBV5-1 TGCGCCAGCAGCTACTTCGGGACTAACTCCTACGAGCAGTACTTC CASSYFGTNSYEQYF
TRBJ2-3 NA TRBD1 TRBV6-1 TGTGCCAGCAGTGAATGGGACAGCCCGGTGGATACGCAGTATTTT CASSEWDSPVDTQYF